This T cell receptor beta chain was sequenced during a study of CD8 T cells in ankylosing spondylitis. The study's findings and limits: Significant enrichment of disease-linked clones was reportedly seen in matched ankylosing spondylitis synovial fluid. In the blood and synovial fluid of reactive arthritis, some motif variants had been previously reported. Characteristic, it appeared, of ankylosing spondylitis blood was a TCR beta motif of eight highly homologous variants.

The V end lost 7 bases, the J end lost 4 bases, and 16 bases lay between the germline ends. Germline V gene data show CDR1 as SGHTA and CDR2 as FQGNSA. The CDR3 is 14 amino acids. Researchers built TCR beta libraries using quantitative 5'-RACE with molecular barcodes. TCRdb redid the calling of the 5' RACE reads with MiXCR, one entry per CDR3 protein. The profile shows 750,000 to 850,000 distinct CDR3 sequences, 10% to 15% of them singletons. In regard to this clonotype: Antigen specificity is unknown.

This sequence joins TRBV7-2 and TRBJ2-5; D is perhaps TRBD1 (6 bases). The TCR comes from a male donor with ankylosing spondylitis. The sequencing sample was made of blood, either unsorted or a sorted T cell fraction (not recorded which). CDR3 protein: CASIPGEGRETQYF. The CDR3 DNA follows: TGTGCCAGCATTCCAGGGGAAGGGAGAGAGACCCAGTACTTC.